This T cell receptor (beta chain) was recorded in a study of blood T cell repertoires in COVID-19. Study in general: COVID-19 samples collected from the United States, Italy and Spain covered acute and convalescent phases. The analysed material was cDNA or gDNA that came from T cells, B-cell-depleted T cells, or PBMCs.

The CDR3 has 14 residues. V was trimmed by 0 bases and J by 6 bases, leaving 12 bases between them. CDR1 is SGHRS and CDR2 is YFSETQ in the germline V gene. In the original processing: Reference gene primer amplification in the assay estimated nucleated cell counts. Sequenced by immunoSEQ multiplex PCR; TCRdb stores in-frame clones only, minus some. V and J calls and clone size are those listed in that table; D and trimming were worked out from the DNA. The repertoire includes approximately 76,000 clones, around 88% of them detected once, and roughly two fifths sits in the top ten. The source is a man at least 80 years old with active or convalescent COVID-19. V gene TRBV5-1 combines with J gene TRBJ1-1, with D unresolved. The sample was peripheral blood. This CDR3 reads CASSLAAGRSEAFF. CDR3 coding DNA: TGCGCCAGCAGCTTGGCCGCGGGTAGGTCTGAAGCTTTCTTT. The full variable domain, with the rest looked up from reference TRBV5-1 and TRBJ1-1, is KAGVTQTPRYLIKTRGQQVTLSCSPISGHRSVSWYQQTPGQGLQFLFEYFSETQRNKGNFPGRFSGRQFSNSRSEMNVSTLELGDSALYLCASSLAAGRSEAFFGQGTRLTVV.